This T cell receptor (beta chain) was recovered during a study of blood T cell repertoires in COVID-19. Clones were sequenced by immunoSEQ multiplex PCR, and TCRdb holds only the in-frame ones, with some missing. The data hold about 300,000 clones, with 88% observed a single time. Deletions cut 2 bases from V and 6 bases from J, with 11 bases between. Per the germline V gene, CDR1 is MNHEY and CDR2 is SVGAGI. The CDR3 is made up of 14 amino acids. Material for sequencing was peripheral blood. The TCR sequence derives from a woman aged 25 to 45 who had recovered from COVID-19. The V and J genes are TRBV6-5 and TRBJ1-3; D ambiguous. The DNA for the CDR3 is TGTGCCAGCAGTTACCGGGCCGGGGTAAACACCATATATTTT. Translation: CASSYRAGVNTIYF.